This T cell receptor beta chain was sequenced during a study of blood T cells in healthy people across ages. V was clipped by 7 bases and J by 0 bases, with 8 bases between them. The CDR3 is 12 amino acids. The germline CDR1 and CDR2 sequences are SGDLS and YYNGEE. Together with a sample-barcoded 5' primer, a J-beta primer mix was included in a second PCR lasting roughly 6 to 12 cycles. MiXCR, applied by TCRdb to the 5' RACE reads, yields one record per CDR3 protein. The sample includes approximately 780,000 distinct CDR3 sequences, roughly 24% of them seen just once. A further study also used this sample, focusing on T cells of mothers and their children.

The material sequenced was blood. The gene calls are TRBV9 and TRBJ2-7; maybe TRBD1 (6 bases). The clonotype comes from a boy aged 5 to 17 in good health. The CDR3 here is CASGGASYEQYF. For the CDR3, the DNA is TGTGCCAGCGGGGGCGCCTCCTACGAGCAGTACTTC.